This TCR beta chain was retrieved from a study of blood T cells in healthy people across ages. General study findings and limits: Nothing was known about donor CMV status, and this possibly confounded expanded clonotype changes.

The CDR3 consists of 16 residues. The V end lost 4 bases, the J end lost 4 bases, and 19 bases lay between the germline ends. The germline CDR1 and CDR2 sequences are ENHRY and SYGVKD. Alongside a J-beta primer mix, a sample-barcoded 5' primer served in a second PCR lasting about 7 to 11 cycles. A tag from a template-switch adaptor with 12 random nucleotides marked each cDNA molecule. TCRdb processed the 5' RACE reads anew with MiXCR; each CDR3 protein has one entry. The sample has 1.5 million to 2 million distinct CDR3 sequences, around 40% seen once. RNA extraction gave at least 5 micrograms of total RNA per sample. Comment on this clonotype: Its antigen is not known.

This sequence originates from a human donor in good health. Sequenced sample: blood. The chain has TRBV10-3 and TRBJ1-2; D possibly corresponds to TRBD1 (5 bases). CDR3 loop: CAISGWSGRDSYGYTF. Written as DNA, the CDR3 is TGTGCCATCAGTGGCTGGTCCGGCCGGGACTCCTATGGCTACACCTTC.